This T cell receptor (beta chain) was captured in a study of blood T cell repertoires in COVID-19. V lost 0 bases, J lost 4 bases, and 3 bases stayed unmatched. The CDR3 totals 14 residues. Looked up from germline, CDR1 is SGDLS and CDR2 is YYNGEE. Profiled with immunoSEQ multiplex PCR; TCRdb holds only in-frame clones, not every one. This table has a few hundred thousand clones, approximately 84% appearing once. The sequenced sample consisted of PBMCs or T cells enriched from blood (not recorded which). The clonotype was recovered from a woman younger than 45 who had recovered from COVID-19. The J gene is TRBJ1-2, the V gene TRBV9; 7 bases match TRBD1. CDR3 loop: CASSVEAGGYGYTF. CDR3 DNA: TGTGCCAGCAGCGTAGAGGCAGGGGGCTATGGCTACACCTTC.